The T cell receptor beta chain under discussion was sequenced for a study of blood T cell repertoires in COVID-19. Study-level information: The analysed material was cDNA or gDNA that came from T cells, B-cell-depleted T cells, or PBMCs.

V trimming: 2 bases; J trimming: 4 bases; junction bases outside the gene matches: 7. Germline CDR1 reads MNHNS; CDR2 reads SASEGT. The CDR3 runs to 15 residues. Using immunoSEQ multiplex PCR, the repertoire was profiled, and TCRdb retains in-frame clones only, with some absent. The top ten clones hold about 0.8% of a sample with fewer than 300,000 clones, around 88% of them seen once. The TCR comes from a man younger than 40 with acute or convalescent COVID-19. The chain employs TRBV6-1 and TRBJ2-7; 8 bases fit TRBD1. The sequenced sample consisted of peripheral blood. In DNA, the CDR3 is TGTGCCAGCAGTGAATTCGGACAGGGAGATTACGAGCAGTACTTC. Translation: CASSEFGQGDYEQYF.